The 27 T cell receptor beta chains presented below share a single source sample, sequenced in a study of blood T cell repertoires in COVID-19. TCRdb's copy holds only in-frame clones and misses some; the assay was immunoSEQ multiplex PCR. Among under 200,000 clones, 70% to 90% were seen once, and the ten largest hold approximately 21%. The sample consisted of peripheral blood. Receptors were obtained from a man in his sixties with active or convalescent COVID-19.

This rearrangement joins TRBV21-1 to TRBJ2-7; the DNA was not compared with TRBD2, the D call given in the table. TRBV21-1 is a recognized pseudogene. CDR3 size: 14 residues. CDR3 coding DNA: TGTGCCAGCAGCAACCCTCCGGAGGTCTCCGAGCAGTACTTC. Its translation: CASSNPPEVSEQYF.

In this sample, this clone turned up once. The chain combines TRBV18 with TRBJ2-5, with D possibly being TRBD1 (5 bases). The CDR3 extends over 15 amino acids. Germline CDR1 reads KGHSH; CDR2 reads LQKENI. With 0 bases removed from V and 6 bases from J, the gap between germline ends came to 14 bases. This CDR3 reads CASSPPWQGWKTQYF. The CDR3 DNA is TGTGCCAGCTCACCACCGTGGCAGGGCTGGAAGACCCAGTACTTC.

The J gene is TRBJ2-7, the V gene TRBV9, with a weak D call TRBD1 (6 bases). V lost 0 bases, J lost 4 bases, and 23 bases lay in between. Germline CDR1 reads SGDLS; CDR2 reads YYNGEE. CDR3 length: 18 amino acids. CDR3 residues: CASSVDWTVPFYEYEQYF. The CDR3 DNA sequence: TGTGCCAGCAGCGTAGACTGGACAGTACCCTTCTATGAATACGAGCAGTACTTC.

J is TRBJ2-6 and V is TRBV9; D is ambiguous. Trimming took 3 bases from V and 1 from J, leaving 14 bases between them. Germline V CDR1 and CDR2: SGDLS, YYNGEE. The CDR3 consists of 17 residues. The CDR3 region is CASSASSGGSGANVLTF. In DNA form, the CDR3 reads TGTGCCAGCAGCGCATCTTCGGGTGGATCTGGGGCCAACGTCCTGACTTTC.

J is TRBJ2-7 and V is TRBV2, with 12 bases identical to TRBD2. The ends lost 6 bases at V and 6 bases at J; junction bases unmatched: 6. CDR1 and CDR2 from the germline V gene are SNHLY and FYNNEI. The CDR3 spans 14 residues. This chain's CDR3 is CASRRLAGEGEQYF. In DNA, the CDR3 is TGTGCCAGCAGGAGACTAGCGGGGGAGGGCGAGCAGTACTTC. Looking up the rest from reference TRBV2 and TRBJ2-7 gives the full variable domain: EPEVTQTPSHQVTQMGQEVILRCVPISNHLYFYWYRQILGQKVEFLVSFYNNEISEKSEIFDDQFSVERPDGSNFTLKIRSTKLEDSAMYFCASRRLAGEGEQYFGPGTRLTVT.

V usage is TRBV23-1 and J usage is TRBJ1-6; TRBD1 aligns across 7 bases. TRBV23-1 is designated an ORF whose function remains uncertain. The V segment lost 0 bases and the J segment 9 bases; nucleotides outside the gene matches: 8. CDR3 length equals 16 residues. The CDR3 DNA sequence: TGCGCCAGCAGTCAATCGGGCAGGGGGTTAGTTTCACCCCTCCACTTT. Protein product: CASSQSGRGLVSPLHF.

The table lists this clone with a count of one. CDR3 sequence (DNA): TGCGCCAGCAGCTTGGGACAGGGGGCACGGGAATCTGAAGCTTTCTTT. It codes for CASSLGQGARESEAFF. V gene TRBV5-1 combines with J gene TRBJ1-1; TRBD1 matches at 10 bases. This CDR3 comprises 16 residues. Losses at the gene ends were 0 bases for V and 6 bases for J; bases not matched to a gene: 8. Germline V gene lookup returns CDR1 SGHRS and CDR2 YFSETQ.

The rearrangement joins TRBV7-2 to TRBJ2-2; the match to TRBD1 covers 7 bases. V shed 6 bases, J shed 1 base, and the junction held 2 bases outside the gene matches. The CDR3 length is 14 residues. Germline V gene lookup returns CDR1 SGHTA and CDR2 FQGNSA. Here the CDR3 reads CASRRQGNTGELFF. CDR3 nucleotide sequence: TGTGCCAGCAGACGACAGGGGAACACCGGGGAGCTGTTTTTT.

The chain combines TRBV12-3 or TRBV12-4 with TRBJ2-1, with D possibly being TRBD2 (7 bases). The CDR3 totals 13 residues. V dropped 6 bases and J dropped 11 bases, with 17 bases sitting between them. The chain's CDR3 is CASSDIPGGKQFF. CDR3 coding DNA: TGTGCCAGCAGCGATATCCCGGGGGGCAAGCAGTTCTTC.

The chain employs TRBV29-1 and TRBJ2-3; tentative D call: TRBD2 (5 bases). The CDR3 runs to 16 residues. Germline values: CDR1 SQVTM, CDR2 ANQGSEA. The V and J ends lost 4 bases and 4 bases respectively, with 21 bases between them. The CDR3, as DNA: TGCAGCGTTGTCCCCCTTCTTCCTCGGGGAGCAGATACGCAGTATTTT. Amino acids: CSVVPLLPRGADTQYF.

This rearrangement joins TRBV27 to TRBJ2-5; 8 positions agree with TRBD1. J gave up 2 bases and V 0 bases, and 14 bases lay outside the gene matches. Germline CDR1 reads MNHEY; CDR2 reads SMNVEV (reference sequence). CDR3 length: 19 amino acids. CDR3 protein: CASSLSAVGPRGRQETQYF. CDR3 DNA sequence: TGTGCCAGCAGTTTATCGGCGGTGGGGCCCAGGGGGCGTCAAGAGACCCAGTACTTC.

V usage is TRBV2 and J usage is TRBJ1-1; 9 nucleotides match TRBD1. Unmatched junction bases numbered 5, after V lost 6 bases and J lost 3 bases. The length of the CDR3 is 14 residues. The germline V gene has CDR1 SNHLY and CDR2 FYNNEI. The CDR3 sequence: CASRLQGADTEAFF. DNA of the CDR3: TGTGCCAGCAGGCTACAGGGGGCAGACACTGAAGCTTTCTTT.

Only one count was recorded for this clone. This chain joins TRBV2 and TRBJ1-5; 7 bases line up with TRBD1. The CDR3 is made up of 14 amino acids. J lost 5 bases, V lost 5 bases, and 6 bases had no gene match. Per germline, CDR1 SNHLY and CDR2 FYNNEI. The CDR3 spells CASSQTGAHQPQHF. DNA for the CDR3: TGTGCCAGCAGTCAAACAGGGGCCCATCAGCCCCAGCATTTT.

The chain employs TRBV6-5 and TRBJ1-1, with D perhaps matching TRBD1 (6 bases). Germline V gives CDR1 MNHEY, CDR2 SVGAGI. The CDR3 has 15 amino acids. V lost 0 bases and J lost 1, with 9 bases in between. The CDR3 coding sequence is TGTGCCAGCAGTTACTCAGGGGGGGGGAACACTGAAGCTTTCTTT. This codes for CASSYSGGGNTEAFF.

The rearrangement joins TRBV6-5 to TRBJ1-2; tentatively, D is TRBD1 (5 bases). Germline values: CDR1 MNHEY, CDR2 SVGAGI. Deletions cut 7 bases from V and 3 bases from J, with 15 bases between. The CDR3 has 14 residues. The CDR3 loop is CASTSGGDYYGYTF. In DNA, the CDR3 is TGTGCCAGCACGAGCGGGGGAGACTACTATGGCTACACCTTC.

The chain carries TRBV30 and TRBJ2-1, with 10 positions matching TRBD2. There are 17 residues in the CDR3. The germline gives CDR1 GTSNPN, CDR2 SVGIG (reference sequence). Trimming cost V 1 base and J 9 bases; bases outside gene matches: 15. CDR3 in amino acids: CAWSASRSGGAPREQFF. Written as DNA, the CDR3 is TGTGCCTGGAGTGCTTCACGGAGCGGGGGGGCCCCTCGTGAGCAGTTCTTC.

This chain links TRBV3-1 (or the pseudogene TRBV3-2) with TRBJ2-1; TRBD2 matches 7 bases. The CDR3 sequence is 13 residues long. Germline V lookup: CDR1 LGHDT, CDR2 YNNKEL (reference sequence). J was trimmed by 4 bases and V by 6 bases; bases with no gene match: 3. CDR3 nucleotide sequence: TGTGCCAGCAGTTTAGCGGGTTACAATGAGCAGTTCTTC. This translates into CASSLAGYNEQFF.

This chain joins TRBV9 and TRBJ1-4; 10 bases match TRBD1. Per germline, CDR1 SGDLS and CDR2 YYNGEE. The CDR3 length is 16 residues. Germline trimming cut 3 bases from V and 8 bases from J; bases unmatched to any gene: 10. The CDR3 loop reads CASSAVTGGGGEKLFF. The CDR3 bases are TGTGCCAGCAGCGCGGTGACAGGGGGCGGGGGAGAAAAACTGTTTTTT.

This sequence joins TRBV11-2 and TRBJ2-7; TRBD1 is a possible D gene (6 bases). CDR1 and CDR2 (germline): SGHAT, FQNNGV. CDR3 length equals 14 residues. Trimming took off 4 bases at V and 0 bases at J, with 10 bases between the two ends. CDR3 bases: TGTGCCAGCAGCTATGGACAGAGCTCCTACGAGCAGTACTTC. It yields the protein CASSYGQSSYEQYF.

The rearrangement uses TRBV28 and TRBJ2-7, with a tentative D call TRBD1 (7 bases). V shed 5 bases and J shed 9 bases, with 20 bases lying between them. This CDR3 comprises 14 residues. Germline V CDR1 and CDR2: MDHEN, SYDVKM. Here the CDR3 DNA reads TGTGCCAGCAGTCCCGGGACAGTGGAGGGCCGGCAGTACTTC. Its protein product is CASSPGTVEGRQYF.

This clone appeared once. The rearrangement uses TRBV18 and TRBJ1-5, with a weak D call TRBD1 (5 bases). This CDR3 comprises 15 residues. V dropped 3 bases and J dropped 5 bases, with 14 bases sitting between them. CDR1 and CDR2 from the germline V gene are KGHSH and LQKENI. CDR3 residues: CASSPGPGGDQPQHF. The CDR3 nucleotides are TGTGCCAGCTCACCGGGGCCGGGGGGAGATCAGCCCCAGCATTTT.

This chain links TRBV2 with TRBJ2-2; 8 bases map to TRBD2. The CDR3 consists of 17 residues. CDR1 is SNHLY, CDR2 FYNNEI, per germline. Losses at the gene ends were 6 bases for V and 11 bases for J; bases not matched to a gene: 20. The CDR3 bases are TGTGCCAGCAGACCCGACCGGGGGGGGCGGTTGGGTATAGAGCTGTTTTTT. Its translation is CASRPDRGGRLGIELFF.

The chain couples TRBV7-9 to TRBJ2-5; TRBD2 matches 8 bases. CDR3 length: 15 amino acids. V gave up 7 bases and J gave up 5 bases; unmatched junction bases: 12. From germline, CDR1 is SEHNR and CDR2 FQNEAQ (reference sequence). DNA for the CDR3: TGTGCCAGCACCCGCACCGGGGGGGCGGGGGAGACCCAGTACTTC. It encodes CASTRTGGAGETQYF. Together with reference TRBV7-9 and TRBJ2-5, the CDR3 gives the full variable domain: DTGVSQNPRHKITKRGQNVTFRCDPISEHNRLYWYRQTLGQGPEFLTYFQNEAQLEKSRLLSDRFSAERPKGSFSTLEIQRTEQGDSAMYLCASTRTGGAGETQYFGPGTRLLVL.

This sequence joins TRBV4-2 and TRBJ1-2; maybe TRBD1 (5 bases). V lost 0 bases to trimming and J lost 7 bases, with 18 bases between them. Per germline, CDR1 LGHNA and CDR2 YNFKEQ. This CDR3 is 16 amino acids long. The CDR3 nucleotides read TGTGCCAGCAGCCAAGACACCCCGGGGGGGACTAGTGGCTACACCTTC. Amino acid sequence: CASSQDTPGGTSGYTF.

CDR3 sequence (DNA): TGTGCCAGCAGCTTAAGGCTAGCGGGGACAATAAACACCGGGGAGCTGTTTTTT. It encodes CASSLRLAGTINTGELFF. The chain employs TRBV7-3 and TRBJ2-2, with 9 bases matching TRBD2. Germline lookup yields CDR1 SGHTA and CDR2 FQGTGA. V shed 1 base and J 2 bases; nucleotides not matched to a gene: 8. The CDR3 extends over 18 amino acids.

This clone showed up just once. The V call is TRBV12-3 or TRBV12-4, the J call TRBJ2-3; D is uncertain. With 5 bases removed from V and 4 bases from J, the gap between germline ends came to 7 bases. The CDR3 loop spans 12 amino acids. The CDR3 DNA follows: TGTGCCAGCAGTCTCACAGCAGATACGCAGTATTTT. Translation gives CASSLTADTQYF.

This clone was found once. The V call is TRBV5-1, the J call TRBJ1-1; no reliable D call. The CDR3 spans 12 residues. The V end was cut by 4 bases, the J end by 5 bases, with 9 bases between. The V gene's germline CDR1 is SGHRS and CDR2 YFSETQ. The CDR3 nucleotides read TGCGCCAGCAGCGCGGGTTATACTGAAGCTTTCTTT. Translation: CASSAGYTEAFF.